This TCR beta chain emerged from a study of T-cell reconstitution after alpha-beta-depleted transplantation in children (dated by TCRdb to about 2016). About the investigation overall: The study quantitatively tracked T-cell immune reconstitution after TCRalphabeta/CD19-depleted allogeneic hematopoietic cell transplantation in children using TCR repertoire profiling.

This clonotype was detected a few times. This receptor's antigen is unknown. No clone much larger than this one lies a single base away; base qualities are absent. The library was produced with PCR. The instrument was an Illumina HiSeq 2500. TCR libraries were prepared with molecular barcoding, using unique molecular identifiers to normalize TCRbeta repertoire quantification. Using fastp at Q25 and MiXCR, TCRdb reprocessed the public reads and kept productive beta chains. All rows with the same CDR3 protein become a single entry with the most common DNA and genes. This sample comprises 550,000 to 600,000 distinct CDR3 sequences, about 21% of them detected only once. The ten largest clones represent roughly an eighth of the sample. What the work shows at the level of the full study, not this receptor alone: The high TCRbeta diversity at day 60 in some patients was ascribed to recipient T cells and intrathymic progenitors that had survived conditioning. The apparently early alphabetaT-cell count recovery about two months after transplant was reportedly dependent on only several hundred rapidly expanded clones derived from non-depleted graft cells. Over subsequent months, a decline in hyperexpanded clone frequencies was noted, and after one year, T-cell counts and TCRbeta diversity were mostly ascribed to newly produced T cells.

Unmatched junction bases come to 9, with V trimmed by 3 bases and J by 0 bases. From cysteine to phenylalanine, the CDR3 is 16 amino acids long. Only the CDR3 portion is preserved as DNA: 48 bases, with reading frame beginning at the first base. CDR1 and CDR2 were assigned from the germline V gene (reference sequence) as DFQATT and SNEGSKA. What this sample's treatment or condition label stands for: allogeneic hematopoietic cell transplantation with graft depleted of TCRalphabeta T cells and CD19 B cells. The children who served as transplant recipients had been given grafts of TCRalphabeta/CD19-depleted allogeneic hematopoietic cells.

Sequenced material: PBMCs, mostly from graft donor cells, taken 360 days after TCRalphabeta/CD19-depleted stem cell transplant. The chain is encoded by TRBV20-1 joined to TRBJ2-3, with 7 bases in between that match TRBD1. The receptor was derived from a boy in the first two years of life who had a stem cell transplant for acute myeloid leukemia, so the T cells may come from the graft donor. The DNA is as follows: TGCAGTGCTAGGAGGCGAGGGGGCTGGAGCACAGATACGCAGTATTTT. Its protein product is CSARRRGGWSTDTQYF.